This TCR beta chain originates from a study of cytomegalovirus exposure and HLA in healthy donors. V was trimmed by 3 bases and J by 5 bases, leaving 11 bases between them. The CDR3 has 13 amino acids. Germline V gene sequence: CDR1 SSHAT, CDR2 FNYEAQ (reference sequence). The donors belonged to the 120-subject validation cohort, separate from the roughly 710-subject first cohort. General study findings and limits: Reports credit the classifier with highly specific, highly sensitive diagnosis of cytomegalovirus status.

This clone has just one count. Its antigen is not known. Assay: immunoSEQ multiplex PCR; the TCRdb copy retains only in-frame clones and omits some. The table lists 150,000 to 250,000 clones, about 81% of them singletons. The clonotype originates from a woman younger than 45 in good health and CMV-seronegative. The sequencing sample was made of PBMCs. The V gene is TRBV7-7, the J gene TRBJ2-7, with TRBD1 as a possible D gene (5 bases). CDR3 nucleotides: TGTGCCAGCAGCTTGGGGAAAGGGGACGAGCAGTACTTC. It yields the protein CASSLGKGDEQYF.